A single sample gave rise to the 24 T cell receptor beta chains below, sequenced in a study of cytomegalovirus exposure and HLA in healthy donors. Assay used: immunoSEQ multiplex PCR; TCRdb lists only in-frame clones, some missing. The sample has 200,000 to 300,000 clones; about 90% are singletons. The specimen sequenced was PBMCs. These receptors were obtained from a woman aged 25 to 39 in good health and CMV-seronegative.

This clone was detected only a few times. The rearrangement links TRBV5-1 to TRBJ2-7, with D perhaps matching TRBD1 or TRBD2 (5 bases each). Germline values: CDR1 SGHRS, CDR2 YFSETQ. This CDR3 is built from 14 residues. V was trimmed by 4 bases and J by 9 bases, leaving 20 bases between them. As DNA, the CDR3 is TGCGCCAGCAGCATATTCCTGGGACCCCTTGGGCAGTACTTC. It translates to CASSIFLGPLGQYF.

The chain has TRBV7-2 and TRBJ2-5, with 9 bases matching TRBD2. CDR3 length: 16 residues. CDR1 is SGHTA and CDR2 is FQGNSA in the germline V gene. V shed 1 base, J shed 5 bases, and the junction held 8 bases outside the gene matches. The CDR3: CASSLVAGVGRETQYF. CDR3 in DNA: TGTGCCAGCAGCTTAGTAGCGGGAGTTGGTAGGGAGACCCAGTACTTC. The full variable domain, in which reference TRBV7-2 and TRBJ2-5 provide the parts outside the CDR3, is GAGVSQSPSNKVTEKGKDVELRCDPISGHTALYWYRQSLGQGLEFLIYFQGNSAPDKSGLPSDRFSAERTGGSVSTLTIQRTQQEDSAVYLCASSLVAGVGRETQYFGPGTRLLVL.

This chain uses TRBV18 with TRBJ1-4, with 10 bases lining up with TRBD1. The CDR3 is 17 residues long. CDR1 is KGHSH, CDR2 LQKENI, per germline. After removal of 5 bases from V and 0 bases from J, the junction contained 6 bases not matched to a gene. CDR3 in DNA: TGTGCCAGCTCATTGGGACAGGGGAGTGCAACTAATGAAAAACTGTTTTTT. Its translation is CASSLGQGSATNEKLFF.

This clone was seen only once. The chain employs TRBV5-5 and TRBJ2-7; no reliable D call. Germline-derived CDR1 and CDR2 are SGHKS and YYEKEE (reference sequence). This CDR3 region has 14 residues. V was trimmed by 0 bases and J by 7 bases, leaving 14 bases between them. CDR3 residues: CASSLETPTWEQYF. Here the CDR3 DNA reads TGTGCCAGCAGCTTGGAAACTCCTACGTGGGAGCAGTACTTC.

The chain carries TRBV5-1 and TRBJ2-5; no clear D. Germline assignment: CDR1 SGHRS and CDR2 YFSETQ. The CDR3 has 15 amino acids. Trimming left V 0 bases short and J 5 bases short, with 14 bases between. The CDR3 loop is CASSLEGRNLETQYF. The CDR3 DNA is TGCGCCAGCAGCTTGGAAGGCAGGAATTTGGAGACCCAGTACTTC.

Notes on this clone: An end of the junction does not agree with germline; a read error may underlie this. The chain links TRBV2 to TRBJ2-7, with 8 bases identical to TRBD1. The CDR3 totals 13 residues. Germline V gene sequence: CDR1 SNHLY, CDR2 FYNNEI. CDR3 residues: CASSEGRGRPLDF. The CDR3 DNA reads TGTGCCAGCAGTGAAGGCAGGGGGCGTCCTCTGGACTTC.

The genes are TRBV9 and TRBJ1-2, with TRBD1 matching 9 bases. Losses at the gene ends were 0 bases for V and 0 bases for J; bases not matched to a gene: 0. Germline values: CDR1 SGDLS, CDR2 YYNGEE. CDR3 size: 15 residues. CDR3 DNA sequence: TGTGCCAGCAGCGTAGGGACAGGGGCTAACTATGGCTACACCTTC. The encoded protein is CASSVGTGANYGYTF.

The CDR3 reads CSVLPGGGQPQHF. The DNA for the CDR3 is TGCAGCGTCCTTCCTGGGGGAGGGCAGCCCCAGCATTTT. V is TRBV29-1 and J is TRBJ1-5; TRBD1 might be the D (5 bases). This CDR3 region has 13 residues. V was clipped by 6 bases and J by 7 bases, with 16 bases between them. Per the germline V gene, CDR1 is SQVTM and CDR2 is ANQGSEA.

This clone appeared a few times. DNA of the CDR3: TGCGCCAGCAGTGAGGCGGGGGCGGATGGCTACACCTTC. As protein: CASSEAGADGYTF. The rearrangement joins TRBV10-1 to TRBJ1-2, with D maybe TRBD1 (6 bases). The CDR3 has 13 amino acids. Per the germline V gene, CDR1 is WNHNN and CDR2 is SYGVQD (reference sequence). The V end lost 2 bases, the J end lost 6 bases, and 10 bases lay between the germline ends.

As concerns this clone: Different DNA sequences within this sample yield the same CDR3. The rearrangement joins TRBV5-1 to TRBJ2-1; D is unresolved. The CDR3 loop spans 14 amino acids. Trimming shortened V by 3 bases and J by 0 bases, and 7 bases separated the two germline ends. From germline, CDR1 is SGHRS and CDR2 YFSETQ. The CDR3 sequence: CASSWGNSYNEQFF. The CDR3, as DNA: TGCGCCAGCAGCTGGGGTAACTCCTACAATGAGCAGTTCTTC.

This clone has only one observation. The chain links TRBV6-5 to TRBJ2-5, with 8 nucleotides matching TRBD1. This CDR3 is 13 amino acids long. Germline CDR1 is MNHEY and CDR2 is SVGAGI. The V and J ends lost 5 bases and 5 bases, in that order; junction bases with no gene match: 4. The chain's CDR3 is CASSPGQGETQYF. The CDR3 DNA is TGTGCCAGCAGTCCCGGACAGGGCGAGACCCAGTACTTC.

The gene calls are TRBV28 and TRBJ1-1; TRBD1 agrees at 7 bases. From germline, CDR1 is MDHEN and CDR2 SYDVKM. CDR3 length equals 14 residues. V was clipped by 6 bases and J by 6 bases; unmatched bases: 10. CDR3 in DNA: TGTGCCAGCAGAACCCCACAGGGGACCTCTGAAGCTTTCTTT. Translation: CASRTPQGTSEAFF. Full variable domain (missing parts from reference TRBV28 and TRBJ1-1): DVKVTQSSRYLVKRTGEKVFLECVQDMDHENMFWYRQDPGLGLRLIYFSYDVKMKEKGDIPEGYSVSREKKERFSLILESASTNQTSMYLCASRTPQGTSEAFFGQGTRLTVV.

The genes are TRBV7-6 and TRBJ2-2; possible D gene TRBD1, 6 bases. The CDR3 loop spans 14 amino acids. Germline-derived CDR1 and CDR2 are SGHVS and FNYEAQ. Trimming cost V 6 bases and J 5 bases, with 13 bases left between them. This CDR3 reads CASSLTGKTGELFF. CDR3 in DNA: TGTGCCAGCAGTCTTACAGGGAAGACCGGGGAGCTGTTTTTT.

The chain combines TRBV6-6 with TRBJ2-7, with D possibly TRBD1 on 7 matching bases. Germline V lookup: CDR1 MNHNY, CDR2 SVGAGI (reference sequence). The CDR3 contains 13 residues. Trimming took off 5 bases at V and 3 bases at J, with 11 bases between the two ends. DNA of the CDR3: TGTGCCAGCAGTCGGCGGGACAGCTACGAGCAGTACTTC. Translation gives CASSRRDSYEQYF.

This rearrangement joins TRBV7-3 to TRBJ1-1; 9 bases map to TRBD1. Germline CDR1 and CDR2: SGHTA and FQGTGA. This CDR3 spans 13 amino acids. V trimming: 5 bases; J trimming: 8 bases; junction bases outside the gene matches: 6. The DNA for the CDR3 is TGTGCCAGCAGCCTGGGACAGGGATCGGAAGCTTTCTTT. It encodes CASSLGQGSEAFF.

The CDR3 region is CASSLLGQGEYEQYF. In DNA, the CDR3 is TGTGCCAGCAGCTTACTCGGACAGGGGGAGTACGAGCAGTACTTC. The chain joins TRBV7-8 to TRBJ2-7; 10 positions match TRBD1. The CDR3 runs 15 residues. Unmatched junction bases numbered 5, after V lost 2 bases and J lost 4 bases. Looked up from germline, CDR1 is SGHVS and CDR2 is FQNEAQ.

This chain uses TRBV9 with TRBJ2-3, with unresolved D. The CDR3 totals 12 residues. The germline V gene encodes CDR1 SGDLS and CDR2 YYNGEE. Trimming cost V 4 bases and J 4 bases, with 7 bases left between them. The CDR3 DNA sequence: TGTGCCAGCAGCTCCAACGCAGATACGCAGTATTTT. This gives the protein CASSSNADTQYF.

Comments on this clone: This sample also contains other DNA sequences that code for the same CDR3. The chain has TRBV4-1 and TRBJ2-7; D call uncertain. From germline, CDR1 is MGHRA and CDR2 YSYEKL. The CDR3 totals 13 residues. V was clipped by 1 base and J by 2 bases, with 6 bases between them. CDR3 coding DNA: TGCGCCAGCAGCCAAGGCCAAGCCTACGAGCAGTACTTC. Translating it yields CASSQGQAYEQYF.

The chain employs TRBV27 and TRBJ1-5; 7 bases are a match to TRBD1. The CDR3 has 14 residues. The V and J ends lost 10 bases and 3 bases, in that order; junction bases with no gene match: 9. The germline V gene has CDR1 MNHEY and CDR2 SMNVEV (reference sequence). CDR3 sequence reads: CATPFQGVNQPQHF. CDR3 nucleotides: TGTGCCACCCCCTTCCAGGGGGTCAATCAGCCCCAGCATTTT.

The J gene is TRBJ2-1, the V gene TRBV4-3, with 7 bases identical to TRBD2. Trimming cost V 0 bases and J 7 bases; bases outside gene matches: 12. The CDR3 loop spans 17 amino acids. Germline V gene sequence: CDR1 LGHNA, CDR2 YSLEER. The CDR3 here is CASSQEVGGLSTNEQFF. Written as DNA, the CDR3 is TGCGCCAGCAGCCAAGAAGTTGGGGGACTAAGTACGAATGAGCAGTTCTTC.

This rearrangement joins TRBV27 to TRBJ2-1; perhaps TRBD2 as D (5 bases). From germline, CDR1 is MNHEY and CDR2 SMNVEV (reference sequence). The CDR3 length is 14 residues. V lost 2 bases, J lost 4 bases, and 9 bases lay in between. In DNA form, the CDR3 reads TGTGCCAGCAGTTTAGTCGGACTTTACAATGAGCAGTTCTTC. Its translation: CASSLVGLYNEQFF.

This chain joins TRBV19 and TRBJ2-7; D call uncertain. Deletions cut 4 bases from V and 5 bases from J, with 15 bases between. The germline CDR1 and CDR2 sequences are LNHDA and SQIVND (reference sequence). There are 14 residues in the CDR3. The CDR3 coding sequence is TGTGCCAGTAGTAGCTCGATAACAAGGAACGAGCAGTACTTC. Protein sequence: CASSSSITRNEQYF.

The chain is built from TRBV4-3 and TRBJ1-3, with D unclear. V was shortened by 0 bases and J by 0 bases, with 9 bases between the two germline ends. This CDR3 is built from 16 residues. Germline V gene lookup returns CDR1 LGHNA and CDR2 YSLEER. The CDR3 here is CASSQDRANSGNTIYF. The CDR3 DNA reads TGCGCCAGCAGCCAAGATCGAGCCAACTCTGGAAACACCATATATTTT.

The rearrangement links TRBV6-1 to TRBJ1-4; 9 positions agree with TRBD1. The CDR3 extends over 15 amino acids. Trimming removed 3 bases from V and 4 bases from J; junction bases left unmatched: 3. Per the germline V gene, CDR1 is MNHNS and CDR2 is SASEGT. In DNA, the CDR3 is TGTGCCAGCAGTGAGGGACAGGGAGGTAATGAAAAACTGTTTTTT. It codes for CASSEGQGGNEKLFF.